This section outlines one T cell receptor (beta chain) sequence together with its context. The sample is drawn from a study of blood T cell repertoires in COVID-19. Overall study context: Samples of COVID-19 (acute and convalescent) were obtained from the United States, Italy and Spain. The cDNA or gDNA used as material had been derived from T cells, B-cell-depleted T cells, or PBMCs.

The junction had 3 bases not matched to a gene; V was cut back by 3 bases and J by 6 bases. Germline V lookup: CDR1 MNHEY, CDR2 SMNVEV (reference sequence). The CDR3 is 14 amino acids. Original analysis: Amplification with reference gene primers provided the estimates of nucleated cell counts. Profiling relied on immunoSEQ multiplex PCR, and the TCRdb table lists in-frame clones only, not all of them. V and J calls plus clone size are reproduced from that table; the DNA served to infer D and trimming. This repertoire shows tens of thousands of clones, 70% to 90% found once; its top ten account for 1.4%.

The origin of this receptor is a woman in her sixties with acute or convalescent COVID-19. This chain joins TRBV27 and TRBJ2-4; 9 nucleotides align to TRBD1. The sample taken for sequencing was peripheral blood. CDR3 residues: CASSLRGQGNIQYF. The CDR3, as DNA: TGTGCCAGCAGTTTGCGGGGACAGGGAAACATTCAGTACTTC.